This T cell receptor beta chain appears in the sequencing data of a study of T cell repertoires in cytomegalovirus infection. From the reads, TCRdb called clonotypes with MiXCR, one entry per CDR3 protein. The sample lists about 740,000 distinct CDR3 sequences; roughly 33% were seen once. This clonotype was recorded many times. What it binds is not known. The sequences come from cultured PBMCs, collected from culture after CMV antigen stimulation. The receptor was isolated from a human donor in good health (CMV status not recorded). Some clones in this sample may be carry-over from other donors' samples.

CDR3 nucleotides: TGTGCCAGCAGCTTAGCGCACAGGGCACCTGGCCCTAACTATGGCTACACCTTC. It is translated as CASSLAHRAPGPNYGYTF. The chain uses TRBV7-2 and TRBJ1-2; a weak D match, TRBD1 (6 bases). CDR3 length: 18 residues. In germline, CDR1 is SGHTA, CDR2 FQGNSA. V lost 0 bases to trimming and J lost 0 bases, with 17 bases between them. The variable domain in full, with the rest retrieved from reference TRBV7-2 and TRBJ1-2, is GAGVSQSPSNKVTEKGKDVELRCDPISGHTALYWYRQSLGQGLEFLIYFQGNSAPDKSGLPSDRFSAERTGGSVSTLTIQRTQQEDSAVYLCASSLAHRAPGPNYGYTFGSGTRLTVV.